This T cell receptor (beta chain) was observed in a study of blood T cells in healthy people across ages. Study-wide points: The study could not conclusively compare naive and antigen-experienced cells, given its unsorted PBMCs. Among T cells, TCR beta diversity per million cells dropped roughly linearly as age rose.

The authors ran a second PCR of roughly 6 to 11 cycles using a sample-barcoded 5' primer and a J-beta primer mix. Per sample, CDR3-containing paired-end reads numbered at least 2.5 million. TCRdb re-called the 5' RACE reads through MiXCR, storing one row per CDR3 protein. The sample lists about 1,500,000 distinct CDR3 sequences; roughly 45% were seen once. As concerns this clonotype: The antigen is unknown.

Around 9 milliliters of peripheral blood were drawn from each donor into EDTA-treated tubes. Germline values: CDR1 SEHNR, CDR2 FQNEAQ (reference sequence). This CDR3 is built from 14 residues. Trimming removed 6 bases from V and 1 base from J, with 11 bases in between. The sample consisted of blood. The rearrangement links TRBV7-9 to TRBJ2-3; D is undetermined. The clonotype was recovered from a woman aged 18-29 years in good health. CDR3 protein: CASSSGSGTDTQYF. CDR3 nucleotides: TGTGCCAGCAGTTCGGGTAGTGGCACAGATACGCAGTATTTT.